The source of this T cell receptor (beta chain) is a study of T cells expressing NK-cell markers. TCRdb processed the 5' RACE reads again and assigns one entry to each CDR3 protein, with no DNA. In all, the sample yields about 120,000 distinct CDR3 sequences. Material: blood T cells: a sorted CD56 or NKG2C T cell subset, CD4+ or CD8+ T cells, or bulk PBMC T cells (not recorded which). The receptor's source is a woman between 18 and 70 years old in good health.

The CDR3 loop is CSAPGRSNTGELFF. This chain joins TRBV20-1 and TRBJ2-2; TCRdb lists TRBD1, though no DNA is available to test this call. The length of the CDR3 is 14 residues. Looked up from germline, CDR1 is DFQATT and CDR2 is SNEGSKA (reference sequence).